The rows below give T cell receptor beta chains drawn from one sample of a study of early stage breast cancer tumors. Clones were read by immunoSEQ multiplex PCR, and TCRdb kept only the in-frame ones, dropping some. This table holds about 53,000 clones, over 80% found once. The sequenced sample consisted of blood. These receptors originate from a person aged 65 to 85 with breast cancer. CDR3s include the opening cysteine and the closing phenylalanine or tryptophan. D genes are given only for firm matches. Expanded clones are given a class, and other clones once, few, many or no size at all.

d_call	clone_size	v_call	j_call	cdr3_aa	cdr3_nt
.	.	TRBV4-3	TRBJ1-1	CASSRGGAEAFF	TGCGCCAGCAGCCGGGGAGGGGCAGAAGCTTTCTTT
TRBD2	.	TRBV6-5	TRBJ2-7	CASAGVSYEQYF	TGTGCCTCCGCGGGAGTCTCCTACGAGCAGTACTTC
TRBD1	medium-sized	TRBV10-3	TRBJ2-7	CAISEFGQGPYEQYF	TGTGCCATCAGTGAGTTCGGACAGGGACCCTACGAGCAGTACTTC
TRBD1	.	TRBV10-3	TRBJ1-3	CAISWTGSGNTIYF	TGTGCCATCAGCTGGACAGGGTCTGGAAACACCATATATTTT
.	once	TRBV29-1	TRBJ1-3	CSVTRDDLGNTIYF	TGCAGCGTTACGCGGGATGACCTTGGAAACACCATATATTTT
TRBD1	.	TRBV30	TRBJ1-2	CAWSERRGRGYGYTF	TGTGCCTGGAGTGAACGCAGGGGGCGCGGTTATGGCTACACCTTC
.	.	TRBV4-2	TRBJ1-3	CASSQRTDSGNTIYF	TGTGCCAGCAGCCAAAGAACGGACAGCGGAAACACCATATATTTT
TRBD1	.	TRBV5-1	TRBJ2-2	CASSFLGQGAPPGELFF	TGCGCCAGCAGCTTTCTTGGACAGGGGGCGCCCCCCGGGGAGCTGTTTTTT
.	.	TRBV25-1	TRBJ1-4	CASSDFYFGDSRGEKLFF	TGTGCCAGCAGTGACTTTTATTTCGGGGATTCTCGGGGTGAAAAACTGTTTTTT
.	few	TRBV25-1	TRBJ1-1	CASSDGPYTEAFF	TGTGCCAGCAGTGACGGTCCCTACACTGAAGCTTTCTTT
.	.	TRBV7-9	TRBJ1-3	CASSLTGFGNTIYF	TGTGCCAGCAGCTTAACAGGGTTTGGAAACACCATATATTTT
.	.	TRBV10-1	TRBJ2-3	CASSDLLGVGPDTQYF	TGCGCCAGCAGTGACCTACTAGGAGTAGGCCCCGATACGCAGTATTTT
.	.	TRBV4-1	TRBJ2-1	CASSHDAGSLNEQFF	TGCGCCAGCAGCCATGATGCCGGGTCACTCAATGAGCAGTTCTTC
TRBD2	.	TRBV10-3	TRBJ2-4	CAISGDPGLAGDLAKNIQYF	TGTGCCATCAGTGGGGACCCGGGACTAGCGGGAGATTTGGCCAAAAACATTCAGTACTTC
TRBD2	.	TRBV7-8	TRBJ2-5	CASSLVVLAGAETQYF	TGTGCCAGCAGCTTAGTAGTCCTAGCGGGAGCAGAGACCCAGTACTTC
TRBD1	.	TRBV19	TRBJ2-7	CASRGGGSEQYF	TGTGCCAGTAGAGGGGGCGGTTCCGAGCAGTACTTC
TRBD1	once	TRBV29-1	TRBJ2-7	CSVDETGTNYEQYF	TGCAGCGTTGATGAGACAGGGACGAACTACGAGCAGTACTTC
TRBD1	.	TRBV6-5	TRBJ1-4	CASSQTGGQWEKLFF	TGTGCCAGCAGCCAAACAGGGGGACAATGGGAAAAACTGTTTTTT
TRBD2	once	TRBV7-8	TRBJ2-7	CATLVLAGGPRVALGEQYF	TGTGCCACCCTAGTCCTAGCGGGGGGGCCGAGAGTAGCTCTGGGGGAGCAGTACTTC
TRBD2	.	TRBV20-1	TRBJ2-5	CSARGGETQYF	TGCAGTGCTAGGGGAGGGGAGACCCAGTACTTC
.	.	TRBV6-5	TRBJ1-1	CASSYSSGGVGTEAFF	TGTGCCAGCAGTTACTCGTCGGGGGGTGTGGGCACTGAAGCTTTCTTT
.	.	TRBV5-1	TRBJ2-3	CASSWGAGGTDTQYF	TGCGCCAGCAGCTGGGGTGCAGGGGGCACAGATACGCAGTATTTT
TRBD1	.	TRBV7-9	TRBJ2-2	CATPGQGLGGELFF	TGTGCCACCCCGGGACAGGGTCTTGGCGGGGAGCTGTTTTTT
.	once	TRBV10-3	TRBJ2-3	CAISEGRGTDTQYF	TGTGCCATCAGTGAAGGCAGGGGCACAGATACGCAGTATTTT
.	.	TRBV5-4	TRBJ1-2	CASSLDPRGPYGYTF	TGTGCCAGCAGCTTGGACCCCCGGGGTCCCTATGGCTACACCTTC